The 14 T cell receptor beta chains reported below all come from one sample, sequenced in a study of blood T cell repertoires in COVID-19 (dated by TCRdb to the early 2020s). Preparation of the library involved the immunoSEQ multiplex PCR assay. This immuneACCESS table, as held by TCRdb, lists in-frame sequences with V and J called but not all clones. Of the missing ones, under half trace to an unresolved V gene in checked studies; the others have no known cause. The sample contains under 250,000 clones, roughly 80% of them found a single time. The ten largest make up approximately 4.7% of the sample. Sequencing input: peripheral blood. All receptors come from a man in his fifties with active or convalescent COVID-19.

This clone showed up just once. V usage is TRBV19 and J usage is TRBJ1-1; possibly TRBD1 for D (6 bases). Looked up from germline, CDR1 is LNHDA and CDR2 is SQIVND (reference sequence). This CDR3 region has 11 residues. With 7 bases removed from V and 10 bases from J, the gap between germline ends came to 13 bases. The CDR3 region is CASTTGYGAFF. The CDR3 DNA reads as TGTGCCAGTACCACAGGGTACGGAGCTTTCTTT.

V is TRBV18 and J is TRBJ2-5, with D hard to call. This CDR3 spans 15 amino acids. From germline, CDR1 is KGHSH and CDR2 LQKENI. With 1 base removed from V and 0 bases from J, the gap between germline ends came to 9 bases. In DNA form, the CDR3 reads TGTGCCAGCTCACCACGTCTAACAGACCAAGAGACCCAGTACTTC. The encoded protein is CASSPRLTDQETQYF.

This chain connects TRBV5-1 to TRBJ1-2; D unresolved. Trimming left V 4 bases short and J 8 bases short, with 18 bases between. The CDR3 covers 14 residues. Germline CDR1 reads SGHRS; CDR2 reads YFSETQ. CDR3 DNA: TGCGCCAGCAGCCCGGAGGAACGAGGTTTCGGCTACACCTTC. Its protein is CASSPEERGFGYTF.

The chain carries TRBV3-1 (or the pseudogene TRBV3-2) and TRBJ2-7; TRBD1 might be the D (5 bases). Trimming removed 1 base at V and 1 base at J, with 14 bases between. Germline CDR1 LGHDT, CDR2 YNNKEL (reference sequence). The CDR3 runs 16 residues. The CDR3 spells CASSQARGPGSYEQYF. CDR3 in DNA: TGTGCCAGCAGCCAAGCGCGAGGTCCAGGGTCCTACGAGCAGTACTTC.

The CDR3 coding sequence is TGTGCCACCGGACAGGGATTGAACACTGAAGCTTTCTTT. It codes for CATGQGLNTEAFF. This sequence joins TRBV9 and TRBJ1-1; 8 bases agree with TRBD1. The junction had 4 bases not matched to a gene; V was cut back by 9 bases and J by 0 bases. This CDR3 has 13 residues. The germline CDR1 and CDR2 sequences are SGDLS and YYNGEE.

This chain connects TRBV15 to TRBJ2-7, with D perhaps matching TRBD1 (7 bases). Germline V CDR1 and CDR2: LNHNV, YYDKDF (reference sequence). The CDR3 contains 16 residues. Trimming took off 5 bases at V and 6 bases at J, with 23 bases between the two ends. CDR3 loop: CATSATAGTVGGEQYF. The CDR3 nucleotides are TGTGCCACCAGCGCCACCGCCGGGACAGTGGGGGGCGAGCAGTACTTC.

CDR3 amino acids: CASSQVHRLVLGSEQFF. Written as DNA, the CDR3 is TGTGCCAGCAGCCAAGTACACAGGCTCGTTTTGGGTAGTGAGCAGTTCTTC. The chain couples TRBV3-1 (or the pseudogene TRBV3-2) to TRBJ2-1, with TRBD1 as a possible D gene (5 bases). Looked up from germline, CDR1 is LGHDT and CDR2 is YNNKEL (reference sequence). The CDR3 has 17 residues. Trimming left V 1 base short and J 9 bases short, with 22 bases between.

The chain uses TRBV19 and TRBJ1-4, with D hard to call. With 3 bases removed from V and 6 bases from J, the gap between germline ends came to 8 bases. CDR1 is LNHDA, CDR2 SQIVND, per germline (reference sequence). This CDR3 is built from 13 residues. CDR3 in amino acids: CASSMGPDEKLFF. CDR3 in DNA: TGTGCCAGTAGTATGGGCCCGGATGAAAAACTGTTTTTT.

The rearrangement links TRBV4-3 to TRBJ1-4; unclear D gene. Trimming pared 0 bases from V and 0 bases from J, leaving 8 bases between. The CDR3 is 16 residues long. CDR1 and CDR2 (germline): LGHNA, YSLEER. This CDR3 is CASSQDLGPTNEKLFF. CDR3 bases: TGCGCCAGCAGCCAAGACCTTGGGCCAACTAATGAAAAACTGTTTTTT.

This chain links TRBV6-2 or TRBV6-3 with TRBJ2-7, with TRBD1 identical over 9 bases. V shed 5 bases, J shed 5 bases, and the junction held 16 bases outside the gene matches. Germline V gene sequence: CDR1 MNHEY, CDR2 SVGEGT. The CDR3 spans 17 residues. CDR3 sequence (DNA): TGTGCCAGCAGTCCCCGCATCTATCCGGGACAGGGCAACGAGCAGTACTTC. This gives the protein CASSPRIYPGQGNEQYF.

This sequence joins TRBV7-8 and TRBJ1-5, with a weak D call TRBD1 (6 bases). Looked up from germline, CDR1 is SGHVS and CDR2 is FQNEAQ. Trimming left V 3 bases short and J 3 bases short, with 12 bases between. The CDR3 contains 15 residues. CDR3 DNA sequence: TGTGCCAGCAGCTTCGGGGGGCTGGACAATCAGCCCCAGCATTTT. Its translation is CASSFGGLDNQPQHF. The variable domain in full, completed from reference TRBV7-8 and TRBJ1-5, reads GAGVSQSPRYKVAKRGQDVALRCDPISGHVSLFWYQQALGQGPEFLTYFQNEAQLDKSGLPSDRFFAERPEGSVSTLKIQRTQQEDSAVYLCASSFGGLDNQPQHFGDGTRLSIL.

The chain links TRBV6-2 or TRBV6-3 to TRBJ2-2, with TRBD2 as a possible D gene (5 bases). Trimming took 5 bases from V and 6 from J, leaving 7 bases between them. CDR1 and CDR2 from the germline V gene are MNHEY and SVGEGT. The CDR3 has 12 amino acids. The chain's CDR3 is CASSERAGELFF. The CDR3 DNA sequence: TGTGCCAGCAGTGAGAGGGCCGGGGAGCTGTTTTTT.

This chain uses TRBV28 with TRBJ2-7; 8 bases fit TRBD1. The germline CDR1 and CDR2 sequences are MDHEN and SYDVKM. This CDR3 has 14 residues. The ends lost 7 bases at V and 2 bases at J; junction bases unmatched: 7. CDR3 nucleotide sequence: TGTGCCAGCAAAAAGGACAGGGAGCCCTACGAGCAGTACTTC. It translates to CASKKDREPYEQYF.

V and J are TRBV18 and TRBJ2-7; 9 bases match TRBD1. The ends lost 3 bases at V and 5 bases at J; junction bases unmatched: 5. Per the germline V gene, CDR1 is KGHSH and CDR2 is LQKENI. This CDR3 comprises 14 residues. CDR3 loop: CASSPTGGLDEQYF. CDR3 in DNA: TGTGCCAGCTCACCGACAGGGGGTCTGGACGAGCAGTACTTC.